Shown below are 14 T cell receptor beta chains from a single sample sequenced in a study of cytomegalovirus exposure and HLA in healthy donors. In the PCR, 60 Vbeta and 13 Jbeta primers were used. The table came from immunoSEQ multiplex PCR; TCRdb's copy has only in-frame clones and leaves some out. The sample records about 120,000 clones, 50% to 70% being singletons. Sequenced input: PBMCs. The origin of the receptors is a woman aged 40 to 49 in good health and CMV-seropositive.

The J gene is TRBJ2-7, the V gene TRBV29-1; TRBD1 might be the D (6 bases). In germline, CDR1 is SQVTM, CDR2 ANQGSEA. With 0 bases removed from V and 9 bases from J, the gap between germline ends came to 15 bases. CDR3 length equals 13 residues. In nucleotides, the CDR3 is TGCAGCGTTGAAGAGGACAGAGAGTCGGGGCAGTACTTC. Translating gives CSVEEDRESGQYF.

The rearrangement uses TRBV27 and TRBJ2-1; D not resolved. The CDR3 length is 14 residues. The V end lost 3 bases, the J end lost 7 bases, and 13 bases lay between the germline ends. The germline gives CDR1 MNHEY, CDR2 SMNVEV (reference sequence). The CDR3 loop reads CASSFSQWQNEQFF. As DNA, the CDR3 is TGTGCCAGCAGTTTCTCACAATGGCAAAATGAGCAGTTCTTC.

The V and J genes are TRBV4-3 and TRBJ2-3; the match to TRBD2 covers 10 bases. The V and J ends lost 0 bases and 5 bases, in that order; junction bases with no gene match: 8. The V gene's germline CDR1 is LGHNA and CDR2 YSLEER. CDR3 length: 17 amino acids. The CDR3 DNA is TGCGCCAGCAGCCAAGACTGGCTAGCGGGAGCGGTAGATACGCAGTATTTT. Translation: CASSQDWLAGAVDTQYF.

In regard to this clone: In the same sample, other DNA sequences code for this CDR3. The chain has TRBV6-5 and TRBJ2-5, with unresolved D. Germline CDR1 is MNHEY and CDR2 is SVGAGI. The CDR3 loop spans 13 amino acids. V dropped 6 bases and J dropped 2 bases, with 10 bases sitting between them. The CDR3 DNA reads as TGTGCCAGCAGAACTCCAGGACAAGAGACCCAGTACTTC. Protein product: CASRTPGQETQYF.

This chain connects TRBV19 to TRBJ2-7; 8 nucleotides match TRBD2. V trimming: 4 bases; J trimming: 6 bases; junction bases outside the gene matches: 8. This CDR3 comprises 14 residues. CDR1 is LNHDA, CDR2 SQIVND, per germline (reference sequence). The CDR3 region is CASSTLGGEFEQYF. In DNA form, the CDR3 reads TGTGCCAGTAGTACACTCGGGGGGGAGTTCGAGCAGTACTTC.

This chain uses TRBV7-9 with TRBJ2-1; TRBD2 matches 8 bases. The CDR3 loop spans 15 amino acids. The ends lost 2 bases at V and 7 bases at J; junction bases unmatched: 7. CDR1 and CDR2 from the germline V gene are SEHNR and FQNEAQ (reference sequence). The CDR3 loop reads CASSLKREGRNEQFF. The CDR3 bases are TGTGCCAGCAGCTTAAAACGGGAGGGCCGGAATGAGCAGTTCTTC.

This clone was picked up a small number of times. The CDR3 reads CASSRITGVKVEQYF. The CDR3 bases are TGTGCCAGCAGCCGAATAACAGGGGTCAAGGTCGAGCAGTACTTC. The chain carries TRBV7-9 and TRBJ2-7; 7 bases agree with TRBD1. This CDR3 has 15 amino acids. Germline V gene data show CDR1 as SEHNR and CDR2 as FQNEAQ (reference sequence). V gave up 5 bases and J gave up 6 bases; unmatched junction bases: 13.

This chain uses TRBV5-6 with TRBJ2-5; D is unresolved. Germline CDR1 is SGHDT and CDR2 is YYEEEE. V dropped 3 bases and J dropped 0 bases, with 6 bases sitting between them. The CDR3 is made up of 13 amino acids. The CDR3 nucleotides read TGTGCCAGCAGCTCGCGTAACCAAGAGACCCAGTACTTC. It specifies CASSSRNQETQYF. The full variable domain, rest sourced from reference TRBV5-6 and TRBJ2-5, is DAGVTQSPTHLIKTRGQQVTLRCSPKSGHDTVSWYQQALGQGPQFIFQYYEEEERQRGNFPDRFSGHQFPNYSSELNVNALLLGDSALYLCASSSRNQETQYFGPGTRLLVL.

This chain connects TRBV28 to TRBJ1-5, with TRBD1 as a possible D gene (6 bases). The CDR3 loop spans 16 amino acids. CDR1 MDHEN and CDR2 SYDVKM come from the germline V gene. The V end was cut by 6 bases, the J end by 6 bases, with 21 bases between. CDR3: CASRPRDTANSQPQHF. The CDR3 nucleotides are TGTGCCAGCAGACCACGGGACACGGCGAATAGTCAGCCCCAGCATTTT. The entire variable domain, with the rest obtained from reference TRBV28 and TRBJ1-5, is as follows: DVKVTQSSRYLVKRTGEKVFLECVQDMDHENMFWYRQDPGLGLRLIYFSYDVKMKEKGDIPEGYSVSREKKERFSLILESASTNQTSMYLCASRPRDTANSQPQHFGDGTRLSIL.

This clone occurred a few times. The gene calls are TRBV4-3 and TRBJ2-7; D might be TRBD1 (5 bases). CDR1 LGHNA and CDR2 YSLEER come from the germline V gene. Trimming shortened V by 4 bases and J by 5 bases, and 21 bases separated the two germline ends. The CDR3 has 16 residues. The CDR3 sequence: CASSPGLGTLANEQYF. CDR3 DNA: TGCGCCAGCAGCCCAGGGTTAGGTACGCTGGCCAACGAGCAGTACTTC.

The rearrangement links TRBV5-6 to TRBJ2-1; 11 bases match TRBD2. In germline, CDR1 is SGHDT, CDR2 YYEEEE. The CDR3 extends over 15 amino acids. Trimming took 2 bases from V and 6 from J; bases not matched to a gene: 4. The CDR3 nucleotides read TGTGCCAGCAGCTTACTAGCGGGAGAAATCAATGAGCAGTTCTTC. Protein product: CASSLLAGEINEQFF. The full variable domain, completed using reference TRBV5-6 and TRBJ2-1, is DAGVTQSPTHLIKTRGQQVTLRCSPKSGHDTVSWYQQALGQGPQFIFQYYEEEERQRGNFPDRFSGHQFPNYSSELNVNALLLGDSALYLCASSLLAGEINEQFFGPGTRLTVL.

This clone was counted only a few times. Here the CDR3 reads CASSLGGAGGGASGEKLFF. The CDR3 DNA follows: TGCGCCAGCAGCTTGGGAGGCGCTGGAGGGGGCGCGTCTGGTGAAAAACTGTTTTTT. The rearrangement uses TRBV5-1 and TRBJ1-4; 7 bases agree with TRBD1. V dropped 0 bases and J dropped 7; count of bases not matched to a gene: 18. CDR3 length: 19 residues. Germline lookup yields CDR1 SGHRS and CDR2 YFSETQ.

This chain links TRBV19 with TRBJ1-3; TRBD1 matches at 9 bases. CDR1 and CDR2 from the germline V gene are LNHDA and SQIVND (reference sequence). The CDR3 extends over 17 amino acids. The V gene end was trimmed by 5 bases and the J gene end by 1 base; junction bases not matched to a gene: 9. DNA for the CDR3: TGTGCCAGTAGTTTGTACCGGGACAGGGTATCTGGAAACACCATATATTTT. Protein product: CASSLYRDRVSGNTIYF.

This clone has just a few counts. At one boundary the junction diverges from the germline segment, which might be a read error. The CDR3 DNA follows: TGTGCCAGCCGAACTAGCGGGAGCTACGATGAGCAGTTCTTC. Translating it yields CASRTSGSYDEQFF. The rearrangement links TRBV5-4 to TRBJ2-1; 11 bases are shared with TRBD2. The germline CDR1 and CDR2 sequences are SGHNT and YYREEE (reference sequence). CDR3 length: 14 residues. The full variable domain, its missing parts supplied by reference TRBV5-4 and TRBJ2-1, is ETGVTQSPTHLIKTRGQQVTLRCSSQSGHNTVSWYQQALGQGPQFIFQYYREEENGRGNFPPRFSGLQFPNYSSELNVNALELDDSALYLCASRTSGSYDEQFFGPGTRLTVL.